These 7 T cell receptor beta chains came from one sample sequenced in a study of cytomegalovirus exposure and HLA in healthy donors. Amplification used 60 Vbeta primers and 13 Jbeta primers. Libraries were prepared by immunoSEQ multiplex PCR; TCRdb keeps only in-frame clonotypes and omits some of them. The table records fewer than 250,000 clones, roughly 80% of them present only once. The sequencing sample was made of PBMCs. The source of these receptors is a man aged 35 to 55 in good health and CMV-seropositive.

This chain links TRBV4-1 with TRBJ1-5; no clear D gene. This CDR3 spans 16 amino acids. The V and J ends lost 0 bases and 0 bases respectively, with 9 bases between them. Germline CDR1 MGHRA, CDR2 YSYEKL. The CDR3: CASSQEGGHSNQPQHF. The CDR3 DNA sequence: TGCGCCAGCAGCCAAGAAGGAGGGCATAGCAATCAGCCCCAGCATTTT.

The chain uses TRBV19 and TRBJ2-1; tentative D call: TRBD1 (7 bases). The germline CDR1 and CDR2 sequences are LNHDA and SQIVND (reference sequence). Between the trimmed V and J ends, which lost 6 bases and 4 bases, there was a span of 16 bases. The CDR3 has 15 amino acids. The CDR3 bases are TGTGCCAGTAGCAATGGAGGGACAGAGTACAATGAGCAGTTCTTC. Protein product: CASSNGGTEYNEQFF.

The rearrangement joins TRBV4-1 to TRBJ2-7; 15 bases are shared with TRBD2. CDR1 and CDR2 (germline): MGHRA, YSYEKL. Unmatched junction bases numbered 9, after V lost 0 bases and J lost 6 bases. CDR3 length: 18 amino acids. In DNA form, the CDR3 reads TGCGCCAGCAGCCAAGATTGGACTAGCGGGAGGGGACTCTCCGAGCAGTACTTC. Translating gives CASSQDWTSGRGLSEQYF.

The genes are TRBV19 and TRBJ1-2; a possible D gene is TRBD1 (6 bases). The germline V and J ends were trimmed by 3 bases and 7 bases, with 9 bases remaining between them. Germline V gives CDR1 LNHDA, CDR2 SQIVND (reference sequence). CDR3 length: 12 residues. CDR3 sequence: CASSIQGSGYTF. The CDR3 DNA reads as TGTGCCAGTAGTATTCAGGGGTCTGGCTACACCTTC. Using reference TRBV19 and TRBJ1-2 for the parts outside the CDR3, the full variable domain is DGGITQSPKYLFRKEGQNVTLSCEQNLNHDAMYWYRQDPGQGLRLIYYSQIVNDFQKGDIAEGYSVSREKKESFPLTVTSAQKNPTAFYLCASSIQGSGYTFGSGTRLTVV.

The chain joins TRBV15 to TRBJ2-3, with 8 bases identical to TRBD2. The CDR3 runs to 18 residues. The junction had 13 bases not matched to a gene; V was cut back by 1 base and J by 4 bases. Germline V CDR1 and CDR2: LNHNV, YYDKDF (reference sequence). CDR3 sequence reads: CATSRGRGGGPRSDTQYF. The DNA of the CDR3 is TGTGCCACCAGCAGAGGCCGGGGGGGCGGGCCTAGATCAGATACGCAGTATTTT. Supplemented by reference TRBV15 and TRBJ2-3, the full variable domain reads DAMVIQNPRYQVTQFGKPVTLSCSQTLNHNVMYWYQQKSSQAPKLLFHYYDKDFNNEADTPDNFQSRRPNTSFCFLDIRSPGLGDTAMYLCATSRGRGGGPRSDTQYFGPGTRLTVL.

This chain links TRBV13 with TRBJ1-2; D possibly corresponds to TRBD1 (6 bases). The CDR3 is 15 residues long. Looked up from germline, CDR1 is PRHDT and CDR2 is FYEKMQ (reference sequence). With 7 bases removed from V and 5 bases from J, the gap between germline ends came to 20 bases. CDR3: CASTQEGGLGYGYTF. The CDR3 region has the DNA TGTGCCAGCACCCAGGAGGGGGGGCTAGGATATGGCTACACCTTC. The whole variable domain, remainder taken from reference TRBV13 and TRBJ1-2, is AAGVIQSPRHLIKEKRETATLKCYPIPRHDTVYWYQQGPGQDPQFLISFYEKMQSDKGSIPDRFSAQQFSDYHSELNMSSLELGDSALYFCASTQEGGLGYGYTFGSGTRLTVV.

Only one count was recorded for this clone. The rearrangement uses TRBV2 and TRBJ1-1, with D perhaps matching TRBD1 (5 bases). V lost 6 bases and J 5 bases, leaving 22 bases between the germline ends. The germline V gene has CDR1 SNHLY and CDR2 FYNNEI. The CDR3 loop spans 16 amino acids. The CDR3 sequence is CASRAVWGKEGTEAFF. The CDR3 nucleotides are TGTGCCAGCAGGGCCGTGTGGGGCAAGGAAGGGACTGAAGCTTTCTTT.